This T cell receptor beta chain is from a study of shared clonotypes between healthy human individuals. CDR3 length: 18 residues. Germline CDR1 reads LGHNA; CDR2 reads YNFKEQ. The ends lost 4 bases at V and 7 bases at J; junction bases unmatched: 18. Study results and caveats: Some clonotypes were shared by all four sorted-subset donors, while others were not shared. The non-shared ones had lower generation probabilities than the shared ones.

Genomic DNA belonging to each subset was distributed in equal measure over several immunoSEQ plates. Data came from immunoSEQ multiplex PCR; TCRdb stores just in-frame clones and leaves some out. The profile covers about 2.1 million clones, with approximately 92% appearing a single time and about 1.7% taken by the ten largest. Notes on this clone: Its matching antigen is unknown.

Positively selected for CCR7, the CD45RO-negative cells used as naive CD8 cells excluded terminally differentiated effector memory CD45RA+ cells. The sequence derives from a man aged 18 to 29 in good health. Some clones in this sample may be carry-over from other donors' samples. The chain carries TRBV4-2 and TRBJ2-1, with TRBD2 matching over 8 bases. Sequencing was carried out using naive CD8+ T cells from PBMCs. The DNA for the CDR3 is TGTGCCAGCAGCCGGGGGGTTTCAGCGGGAGCCTCGGGAAATGAGCAGTTCTTC. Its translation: CASSRGVSAGASGNEQFF.